Reported below is one T cell receptor (beta chain). Its antigen remains undetermined. Base qualities are missing; no much larger clone stands one base away. Using the deep immunoSEQ assay, TCR CDR3 regions were amplified from genomic DNA by multiplex PCR. For each cell subset, the extracted genomic DNA was distributed evenly across all wells of several immunoSEQ 96-well plates, and each plate served as one replicate. For sorted subsets, roughly 200 ng of genomic DNA, equivalent to some 30,000 T cell genomes, went into each replicate PCR. Purified libraries were quantified with a Qubit 3.0 fluorometer, sized on a Bioanalyzer 2100, and re-quantified with the KAPA Library Quantification kit. A separate single-read 150-cycle Illumina NextSeq 550 flow cell was used to sequence each immunoSEQ 96-well plate. On the study's bioinformatics: Because the immunoSEQ output held only junctional sequences and lacked quality scores, the filtering could not match the filtering applied to full-length reads. Sequences were annotated with PyIR, a Python wrapper for IgBLAST v1.9, and V/J genes and CDR3 were assigned using IMGT germline references. Reads with weak V/J assignments (E-value above 1e-6), missing CDR3, stop codons, out-of-frame junctions, or ambiguous translated residues were removed. V3J clonotypes were defined as sequences sharing an identical inferred V gene, J gene, and CDR3 amino acid sequence. Percentage overlap between repertoires was calculated by dividing the number of shared unique clonotypes by the size of the smaller repertoire. RTK rarefaction, the Chao1 estimator, and Recon v2.1 estimates of unobserved clonotypes were used to assess repertoire richness. OLGA was used to compute generation probabilities for all TCRbeta clonotypes that the gDNA method yielded from several donors. TCRdb stores this immuneACCESS table with in-frame sequences only. Part of the clones is absent; in the studies checked, under half of the shortfall reflects unresolved V genes, and no reason is known for the rest. V and J calls and clone size are those listed in that table; D and trimming were worked out from the DNA. The sample records about 320,000 clones, over 75% of which are singletons. The ten largest clones represent about 16% of the sample.

This sample was taken from a study of shared clonotypes between healthy human individuals (dated by TCRdb to 2020 to 2022). Background for the entire study: The cohort comprised a couple of women and a few men aged 18 to 49 years. Different laboratories and diverse techniques were used to prepare libraries and sequence TCR repertoires, to increase sequencing depth and limit assay-specific biases. Each donor's leukapheresis produced roughly between roughly 0.85 and 9 billion PBMCs. Per donor, three plates each were used for CD4 naive and CD4 memory, two for CD8 naive, and one for CD8 memory. To estimate repertoire size and how much clonotypes are shared between individuals, the study performed deep sequencing of blood TCR repertoires from about five healthy adults.

CDR1 SEHNR and CDR2 FQNEAQ are derived from the germline V gene (reference sequence). Inclusive of the bounding cysteine and phenylalanine, the CDR3 is 13 residues long. Only the CDR3 part of the read is kept: 39 bases, read in frame from the first base. Trimming removed 4 bases from V and 15 bases from J, leaving 19 bases between the germline ends. Donors were healthy HIV-negative adults with no recently reported acute infections or vaccinations. Every donor was a Caucasian adult residing in Nashville, Tennessee, USA. CD8 memory samples combined magnetically selected CD45RO+ cells with CCR7-negative CD45RA+ effector memory (TemRA) cells. Blood was obtained by leukapheresis, after which PBMCs were separated by Ficoll-Histopaque density gradient centrifugation and cryopreserved in liquid nitrogen vapor phase. Purity and quantity of every magnetically sorted T cell population were checked by analytical flow cytometry. Genomic DNA was isolated from each sorted fraction and quantified by UV absorbance on a Nanodrop 2000c.

Study-wide findings and limitations: Even with the large sequencing depth, rarefaction of the sorted-subset datasets indicated that sequencing was incomplete. Higher generation probabilities were observed for clonotypes shared by all four sorted-subset donors than for non-shared clonotypes. Sharing across a handful of donors was observed for about 5% of naive CD4, 3% to 4% of naive CD8, roughly 2.3% of memory CD4, and 0.4% of memory CD8 clonotypes. Only blood was sampled, and tissue TCR repertoires likely differ from those in blood. Because the study included a small number of donors, the genetic and exposure-history diversity represented was limited. Pairwise subsampling indicated that sequencing depth was expected to affect the degree of clonotype sharing among donors. Naive subsets generally had larger estimated clonotype richness than memory subsets.

Input material: memory CD8+ T cells sorted from blood. What the cell subset or site label conveys for this sample: CD45RO+ cells pooled with CCR7-negative TemRA cells. The V and J genes are TRBV7-9 and TRBJ2-1, with the D gene not confidently named. The TCR was taken from a man aged 18 to 29 in good health. The CDR3 has the sequence CASSSPIRFSRFF. The DNA reads TGTGCCAGCAGCTCACCGATACGGTTCAGTAGGTTCTTC. With the rest looked up from the reference TRBV7-9 and TRBJ2-1 genes rather than sequenced, the full variable domain is DTGVSQNPRHKITKRGQNVTFRCDPISEHNRLYWYRQTLGQGPEFLTYFQNEAQLEKSRLLSDRFSAERPKGSFSTLEIQRTEQGDSAMYLCASSSPIRFSRFFGPGTRLTVL.